The clone carrying this TCR beta chain has a single count. Trimming cost V 3 bases and J 8 bases; bases outside gene matches: 18. In germline, CDR1 is SGHVS, CDR2 FQNEAQ. The CDR3 covers 18 residues. The source of the sample is a study of technical replicates of blood from a handful of donors. The table came from immunoSEQ multiplex PCR; TCRdb's copy has only in-frame clones and leaves some out. This sample yields about 82,000 clones, of which nearly 96% are seen a single time; around 0.4% belongs to the top ten. The source is a human donor in good health. This chain joins TRBV7-8 and TRBJ2-3; 9 bases agree with TRBD2. What was sequenced was T cells isolated from PBMCs. In nucleotides, the CDR3 is TGTGCCAGCAGCTTGCGGAGACTAGCGGAGAACGTTAGGGGTACGCAGTATTTT. Translating it yields CASSLRRLAENVRGTQYF.